This entry features one TCR beta chain sequence. This sample was taken from a study of blood T cell repertoires in COVID-19. Study context: Acute and convalescent COVID-19 specimens originated in the United States, Italy and Spain.

Here immunoSEQ multiplex PCR was the method, and the copy in TCRdb shows in-frame clones only, minus some. The sample shows approximately 200,000 clones, approximately 90% of them seen only once. This CDR3 is 14 amino acids long. Assignments of participants to cohorts depended upon their own reported clinical history. The clonotype was recovered from a woman aged 25-40 years who had recovered from COVID-19. The rearrangement uses TRBV1 and TRBJ2-1; the DNA was not used to check the table's D call, TRBD2. TRBV1 is a pseudogene locus. The source material was PBMCs or T cells enriched from blood (not recorded which). The CDR3 nucleotides are TGCACCAGCAGCCGTCCCGTCAGAGCGATTGAGCAGTTCTTC. It yields the protein CTSSRPVRAIEQFF.